This TCR beta chain comes out of a study of shared clonotypes between healthy human individuals. Assay: immunoSEQ multiplex PCR; the TCRdb copy retains only in-frame clones and omits some. The data show roughly 700,000 clones, 74% seen once. This CDR3 is 12 amino acids long. V was trimmed by 8 bases and J by 5 bases, leaving 15 bases between them. CDR1 and CDR2 from the germline V gene are SQVTM and ANQGSEA. The TCR was taken from a woman between 25 and 40 years old in good health. The chain is built from TRBV29-1 and TRBJ1-1; TRBD1 is a possible D gene (5 bases). What was sequenced was memory CD4+ T cells sorted from blood. Subset noted: CD45RA-negative fraction. This CDR3 is CSQDGAGTEAFF. For the CDR3, the DNA is TGCAGCCAGGACGGGGCCGGGACTGAAGCTTTCTTT.